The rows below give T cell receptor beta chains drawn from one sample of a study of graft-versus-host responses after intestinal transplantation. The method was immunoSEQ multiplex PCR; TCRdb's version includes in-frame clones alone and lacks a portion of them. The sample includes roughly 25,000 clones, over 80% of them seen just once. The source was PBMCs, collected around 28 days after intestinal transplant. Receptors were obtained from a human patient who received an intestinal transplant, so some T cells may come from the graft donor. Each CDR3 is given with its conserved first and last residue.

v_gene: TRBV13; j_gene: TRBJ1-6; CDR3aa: CASSLEDTAEFGSPLHF
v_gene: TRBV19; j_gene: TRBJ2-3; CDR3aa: CASSIAKTSGPTDTQYF
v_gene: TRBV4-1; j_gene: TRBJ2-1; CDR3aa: CASSQVVPGGDNEQFF
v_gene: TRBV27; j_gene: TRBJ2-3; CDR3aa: CATRPHPDTQYF
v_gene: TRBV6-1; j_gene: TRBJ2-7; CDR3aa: CASRRGLDYEQYF
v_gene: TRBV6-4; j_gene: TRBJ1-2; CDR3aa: CASSDGTGGYGYTF
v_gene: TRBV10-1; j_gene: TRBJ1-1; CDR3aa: CASSETGGPGTEAFF
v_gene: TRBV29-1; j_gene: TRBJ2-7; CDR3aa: CSVEVGQGGYEQYF
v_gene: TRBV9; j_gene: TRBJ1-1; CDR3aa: CASSGPTQMNTEAFF
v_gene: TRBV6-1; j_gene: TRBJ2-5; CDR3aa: CASSESVGAAETQYF
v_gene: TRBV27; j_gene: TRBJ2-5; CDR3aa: CASSFVGQETQYF
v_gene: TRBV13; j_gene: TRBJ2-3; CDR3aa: CASNPDRAFRGTQYF
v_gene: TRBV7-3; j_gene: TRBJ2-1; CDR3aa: CASSPSGTYNEQFF
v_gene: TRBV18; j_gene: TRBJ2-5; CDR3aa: CASSPYLSGVGEETQYF
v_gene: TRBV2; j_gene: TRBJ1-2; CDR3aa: CASSEAGFTNYGYTF
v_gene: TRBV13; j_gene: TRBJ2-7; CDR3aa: CASSLGGNGLYEQYF
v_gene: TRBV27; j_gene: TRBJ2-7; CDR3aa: CASSGRAPYEQYF
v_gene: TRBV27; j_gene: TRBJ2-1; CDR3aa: CASSPQGRSYNEQFF
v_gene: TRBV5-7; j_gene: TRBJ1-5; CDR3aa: CASSLVAGWCRNSNQPQHF
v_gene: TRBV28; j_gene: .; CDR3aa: CASSFDRGYEQYF
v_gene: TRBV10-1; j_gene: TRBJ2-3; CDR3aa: CASSEIQGATDTQYF
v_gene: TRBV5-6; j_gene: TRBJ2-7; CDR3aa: CASSLGSSYEQYF
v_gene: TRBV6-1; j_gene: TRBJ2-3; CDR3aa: CASSDISYEVLSTDTQYF
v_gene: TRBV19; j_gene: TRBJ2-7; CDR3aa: CASSIYGASYEQYF
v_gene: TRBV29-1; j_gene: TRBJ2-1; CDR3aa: CSVEDGTRSEQFF
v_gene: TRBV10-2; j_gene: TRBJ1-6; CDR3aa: CASRPRESNSPLHF
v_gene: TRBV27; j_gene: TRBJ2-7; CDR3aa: CASSFRGGTYEQYF
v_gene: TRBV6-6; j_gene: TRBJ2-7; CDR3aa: CASVYGPSYEQYF
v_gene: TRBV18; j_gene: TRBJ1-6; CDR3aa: CASSPTRSGRETPLHF
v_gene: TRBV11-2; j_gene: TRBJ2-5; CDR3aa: CASSLEWLETQYF
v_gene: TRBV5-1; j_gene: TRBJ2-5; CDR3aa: CASSLKGRGGETQYF
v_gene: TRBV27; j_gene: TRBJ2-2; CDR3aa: CASSLSEDSVTGELFF
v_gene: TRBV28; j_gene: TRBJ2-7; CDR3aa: CASSPILGEGSYEQYF
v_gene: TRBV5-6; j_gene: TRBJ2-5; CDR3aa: CASSLRGSGETQYF
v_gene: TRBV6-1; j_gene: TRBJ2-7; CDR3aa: CASRAEGPPYEQYF
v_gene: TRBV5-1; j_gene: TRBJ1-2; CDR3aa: CASRSRVSALGGYTF
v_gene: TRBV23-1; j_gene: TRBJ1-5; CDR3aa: CARIGSDWVNQPQHF
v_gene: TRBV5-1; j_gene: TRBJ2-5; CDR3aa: CASSLVGQGVTVQGETQYF
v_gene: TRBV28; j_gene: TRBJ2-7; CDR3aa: CASSWGDRGRNEQYF
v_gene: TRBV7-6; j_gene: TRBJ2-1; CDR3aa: CASSLVLGPDNEQFF
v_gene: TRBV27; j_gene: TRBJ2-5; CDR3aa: CASSLSVFGGPQETQYF
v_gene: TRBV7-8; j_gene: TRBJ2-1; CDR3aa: CASSIPSGSYNEQFF
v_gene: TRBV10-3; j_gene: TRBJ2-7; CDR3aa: CAIRASGGGYEQYF
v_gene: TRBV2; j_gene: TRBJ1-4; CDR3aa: CASRRDGYNEKLFF
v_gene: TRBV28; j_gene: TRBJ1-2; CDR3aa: CASSSNSPWGGYTF
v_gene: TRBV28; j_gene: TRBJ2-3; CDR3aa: CASSLIQTITDTQYF
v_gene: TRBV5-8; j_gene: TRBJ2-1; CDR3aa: CASSLIEAYNEQFF
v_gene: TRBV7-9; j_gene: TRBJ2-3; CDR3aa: CASSLAIGDGDTQYF
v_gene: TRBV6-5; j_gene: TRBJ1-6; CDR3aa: CASRVGQASPLHF
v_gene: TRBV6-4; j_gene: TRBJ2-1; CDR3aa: CASSELAGYNEQFF
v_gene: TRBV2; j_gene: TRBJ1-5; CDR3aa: CASSYRGDQPQHF
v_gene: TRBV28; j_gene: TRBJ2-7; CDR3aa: CASSLGLAAYEQYF
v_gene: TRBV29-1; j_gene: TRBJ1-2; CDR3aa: CSVEPFQLPNGYTF
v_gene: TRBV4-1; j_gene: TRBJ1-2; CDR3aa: CASSQGGGIGGGYTF
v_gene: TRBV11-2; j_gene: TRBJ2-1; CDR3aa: CASSLDVLAGGHEQFF
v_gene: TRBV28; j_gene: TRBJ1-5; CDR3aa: CASSYLGGADQPQHF
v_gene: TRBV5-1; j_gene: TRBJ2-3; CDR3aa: CASSLARPQTDTQYF
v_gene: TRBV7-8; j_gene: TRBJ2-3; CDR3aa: CASSLARVATDTQYF
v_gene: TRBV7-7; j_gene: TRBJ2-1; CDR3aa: CATAGRVLSPSSYNEQFF
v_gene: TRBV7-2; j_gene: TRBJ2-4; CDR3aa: CASSLAGQGKNIQYF